Below are 16 T cell receptor beta chains sequenced from a single sample in a study of cytomegalovirus exposure and HLA in healthy donors. Produced via immunoSEQ multiplex PCR; TCRdb's table is partial and in-frame only. The sample includes around 98,000 clones, 87% of them seen just once. The specimen sequenced was PBMCs. The receptors originated from a man between 18 and 29 years old in good health and CMV-seropositive.

The chain links TRBV10-2 to TRBJ2-7; 13 positions agree with TRBD2. Germline CDR1 WSHSY, CDR2 SAAADI. This CDR3 contains 14 residues. The ends lost 6 bases at V and 3 bases at J; junction bases unmatched: 2. CDR3 in amino acids: CASSRLAGGYEQYF. CDR3 nucleotide sequence: TGCGCCAGCAGCCGACTAGCGGGAGGCTACGAGCAGTACTTC.

The chain joins TRBV5-1 to TRBJ2-1; 11 bases are shared with TRBD2. With V trimmed by 5 bases and J by 6 bases, 7 bases remained unmatched. The CDR3 runs to 15 residues. CDR1 is SGHRS, CDR2 YFSETQ, per germline. Written as DNA, the CDR3 is TGCGCCAGCAGGCCTCTAGCGGGGGGTCGCAATGAGCAGTTCTTC. Its protein is CASRPLAGGRNEQFF.

The rearrangement links TRBV6-6 to TRBJ2-7; TRBD1 matches 10 bases. With V trimmed by 6 bases and J by 3 bases, 11 bases remained unmatched. This CDR3 comprises 16 residues. CDR1 MNHNY and CDR2 SVGAGI come from the germline V gene (reference sequence). CDR3 protein: CASRPEGTGDNYEQYF. The CDR3 nucleotides read TGTGCCAGCAGACCTGAGGGGACAGGGGACAACTACGAGCAGTACTTC.

The chain couples TRBV9 to TRBJ1-6; tentative D call: TRBD1 (6 bases). Germline CDR1 and CDR2: SGDLS and YYNGEE. CDR3 length: 13 residues. Trimming cost V 4 bases and J 10 bases, with 12 bases left between them. CDR3 bases: TGTGCCAGCAGCCTACAGGGTAACTCACCCCTCCACTTT. Amino acids: CASSLQGNSPLHF.

This clone was found a few times. V and J are TRBV11-2 and TRBJ2-7, with TRBD2 matching over 8 bases. The germline V gene has CDR1 SGHAT and CDR2 FQNNGV. The CDR3 consists of 15 residues. Losses at the gene ends were 5 bases for V and 3 bases for J; bases not matched to a gene: 9. The CDR3 region is CASSVGLAANYEQYF. The CDR3 DNA reads as TGTGCCAGCAGCGTAGGACTAGCAGCAAACTACGAGCAGTACTTC.

This clone was seen only a few times. The chain joins TRBV5-4 to TRBJ1-5; TRBD1 agrees at 7 bases. The CDR3 runs 14 residues. V lost 4 bases and J lost 8; bases outside the gene matches: 9. CDR1 and CDR2 (germline): SGHNT, YYREEE (reference sequence). The CDR3 coding sequence is TGTGCCAGCAGCGACAGGGACTCGTTAGAGCCCCAGCATTTT. Protein product: CASSDRDSLEPQHF.

This clone has only a few counts. The V call is TRBV2, the J call TRBJ2-7; 9 bases are shared with TRBD1. From germline, CDR1 is SNHLY and CDR2 FYNNEI. Trimming at V came to 6 bases and at J to 3 bases, leaving 6 bases not matched to a gene. The CDR3 sequence is 14 residues long. CDR3 region: CASRGTGWDYEQYF. The CDR3, as DNA: TGTGCCAGCAGAGGGACAGGGTGGGACTACGAGCAGTACTTC.

The chain has TRBV5-3 and TRBJ2-1; D call uncertain. TRBV5-3 is recorded as an ORF, its role being uncertain. This CDR3 region has 11 residues. Trimming took off 6 bases at V and 8 bases at J, with 9 bases between the two ends. The CDR3 region is CARTVADEQFF. In nucleotides, the CDR3 is TGTGCCAGAACGGTAGCTGATGAGCAGTTCTTC.

The chain uses TRBV5-4 and TRBJ2-7; D is possibly TRBD2 (7 bases). V lost 4 bases to trimming and J lost 6 bases, with 17 bases between them. Looked up from germline, CDR1 is SGHNT and CDR2 is YYREEE (reference sequence). This CDR3 has 14 amino acids. CDR3 bases: TGTGCCAGCAGCGCCGGGGGGTTAGGGGGCGAGCAGTACTTC. Its protein product is CASSAGGLGGEQYF.

The rearrangement links TRBV19 to TRBJ2-1; D gene unclear. Trimming pared 0 bases from V and 3 bases from J, leaving 3 bases between. Germline CDR1 LNHDA, CDR2 SQIVND (reference sequence). The CDR3 has 13 residues. The CDR3 nucleotides are TGTGCCAGTAGTATAGACTTCTACAATGAGCAGTTCTTC. This gives the protein CASSIDFYNEQFF. The full variable domain, completed using reference TRBV19 and TRBJ2-1, is DGGITQSPKYLFRKEGQNVTLSCEQNLNHDAMYWYRQDPGQGLRLIYYSQIVNDFQKGDIAEGYSVSREKKESFPLTVTSAQKNPTAFYLCASSIDFYNEQFFGPGTRLTVL.

The CDR3 region is CASGVPDRQNTEAFF. The CDR3 DNA is TGTGCCAGCGGCGTACCGGACAGACAGAACACTGAAGCTTTCTTT. The rearrangement links TRBV28 to TRBJ1-1; possibly TRBD1 for D (6 bases). CDR1 is MDHEN, CDR2 SYDVKM, per germline. The CDR3 extends over 15 amino acids. Trimming removed 8 bases at V and 1 base at J, with 17 bases between.

The chain is built from TRBV28 and TRBJ2-7; 8 positions match TRBD1. Germline CDR1 is MDHEN and CDR2 is SYDVKM. There are 14 residues in the CDR3. The J segment lost 2 bases and the V segment lost 6 bases, leaving 6 bases of the junction unmatched. The DNA for the CDR3 is TGTGCCAGCAGGGTTACAGGGGGTACCTACGAGCAGTACTTC. Its translation is CASRVTGGTYEQYF.

In this sample, this clone turned up a few times. The chain is built from TRBV5-1 and TRBJ2-7; TRBD1 is a possible D gene (6 bases). Looked up from germline, CDR1 is SGHRS and CDR2 is YFSETQ. CDR3 length equals 13 residues. Trimming removed 4 bases at V and 2 bases at J, with 10 bases between. The DNA for the CDR3 is TGCGCCAGCAGCCCGTCAGGGGCCTACGAGCAGTACTTC. It is translated as CASSPSGAYEQYF.

This clone appeared a single time. The chain is built from TRBV7-9 and TRBJ2-1, with D possibly matching TRBD1 (5 bases). Trimming shortened V by 1 base and J by 3 bases, and 13 bases separated the two germline ends. Germline loops: CDR1 SEHNR, CDR2 FQNEAQ (reference sequence). The CDR3 sequence is 16 residues long. The CDR3 region is CASSLEGELGYNEQFF. The DNA for the CDR3 is TGTGCCAGCAGCTTAGAAGGGGAATTGGGCTACAATGAGCAGTTCTTC.

The rearrangement links TRBV10-3 to TRBJ2-5, with TRBD2 matching over 7 bases. V lost 3 bases and J lost 5; bases outside the gene matches: 3. CDR1 and CDR2 from the germline V gene are ENHRY and SYGVKD. This CDR3 region has 13 residues. The CDR3, as DNA: TGTGCCATCAGTGAAAGGGGAGGGGAGACCCAGTACTTC. This encodes CAISERGGETQYF.

This clone was recorded a few times. This sample includes further DNA sequences coding for the same CDR3. The V and J genes are TRBV28 and TRBJ2-7; D not certain. This CDR3 contains 11 residues. V dropped 7 bases and J dropped 1 base, with 5 bases sitting between them. The germline V gene encodes CDR1 MDHEN and CDR2 SYDVKM. Here the CDR3 DNA reads TGTGCCAGCACCTCGTCCTACGAGCAGTACTTC. As protein: CASTSSYEQYF.